Listed below are T cell receptor beta chains from one sample, sequenced in a study of T cell changes during pregnancy in multiple sclerosis. Libraries were prepared by immunoSEQ multiplex PCR; TCRdb keeps only in-frame clonotypes and omits some of them. Counted here are more than 80,000 clones, roughly nine tenths occurring once; the ten biggest clones make up less than 2%. The sequenced sample was peripheral blood, obtained in the first trimester of pregnancy. Receptor source: a female donor with multiple sclerosis, enrolled in a pregnancy study. Each CDR3 is given with its conserved first and last residue. Fields, in order: J gene, clone size, V gene, D gene, CDR3 DNA, CDR3 protein. A D gene is named only where the DNA matches it firmly. The size of a clone is reported for some rows only, either as once, few or many, or as a class for expanded clones.

J gene: TRBJ2-5
clone size: NA
V gene: TRBV7-9
D gene: TRBD2
CDR3 DNA: TGTGCCAGCAGCGCACCCGGGACTAGGGCAGAGACCCAGTACTTC
CDR3 protein: CASSAPGTRAETQYF

J gene: TRBJ1-5
clone size: once
V gene: TRBV18
D gene: TRBD1
CDR3 DNA: TGTGCCAGCGCCGGGACAGCTAATCAGCCCCAGCATTTT
CDR3 protein: CASAGTANQPQHF

J gene: TRBJ2-7
clone size: NA
V gene: TRBV6-1
D gene: TRBD2
CDR3 DNA: TGTGCCAGCAGTGACTTAGCGGGAGTCACCTACGAGCAGTACTTC
CDR3 protein: CASSDLAGVTYEQYF

J gene: TRBJ2-2
clone size: NA
V gene: TRBV4-2
D gene: NA
CDR3 DNA: TGTGCCAGCAGCCAAGCGACCGGGGAGCTGTTTTTT
CDR3 protein: CASSQATGELFF

J gene: TRBJ2-2
clone size: NA
V gene: TRBV5-1
D gene: TRBD1
CDR3 DNA: TGCGCCAGCAGCGCCGGGACAGGGGTTTCACTCGGGGAGCTGTTTTTT
CDR3 protein: CASSAGTGVSLGELFF

J gene: TRBJ2-1
clone size: NA
V gene: TRBV19
D gene: TRBD1
CDR3 DNA: TGTGCCAGTAGTATGGCCGGGACAGGTACAGATGAGCAGTTCTTC
CDR3 protein: CASSMAGTGTDEQFF

J gene: TRBJ1-2
clone size: NA
V gene: TRBV4-2
D gene: TRBD1
CDR3 DNA: TGTGCCAGCAGCCAAGTGTGGGTGGACAGGGACAACTATGGCTACACCTTC
CDR3 protein: CASSQVWVDRDNYGYTF

J gene: TRBJ2-1
clone size: NA
V gene: TRBV11-2
D gene: NA
CDR3 DNA: TGTGCCAGCAGCTCGGGTCTCTACAATGAGCAGTTCTTC
CDR3 protein: CASSSGLYNEQFF

J gene: TRBJ1-2
clone size: NA
V gene: TRBV2
D gene: TRBD1
CDR3 DNA: TGTGCCAGCAGATGGACAGGGGCGACACTTAACTATGGCTACACCTTC
CDR3 protein: CASRWTGATLNYGYTF

J gene: TRBJ1-5
clone size: once
V gene: TRBV5-1
D gene: NA
CDR3 DNA: TGCGCCAGCAGCTTGGATTGGGCACCGAATCAGCCCCAGCATTTT
CDR3 protein: CASSLDWAPNQPQHF

J gene: TRBJ2-1
clone size: once
V gene: TRBV2
D gene: TRBD2
CDR3 DNA: TGTGCCAGCTGCCAGACTAGCGCATACAATGAGCAGTTCTTC
CDR3 protein: CASCQTSAYNEQFF

J gene: TRBJ1-2
clone size: NA
V gene: TRBV19
D gene: TRBD1
CDR3 DNA: TGTGCCAGTGGGAGACAGGGGGCGATCTATGGCTACACCTTC
CDR3 protein: CASGRQGAIYGYTF

J gene: TRBJ1-5
clone size: NA
V gene: TRBV25-1
D gene: NA
CDR3 DNA: TGTGCCAGCAGGCAGGGTTTAGAGCCCCAGCATTTT
CDR3 protein: CASRQGLEPQHF

J gene: TRBJ2-7
clone size: NA
V gene: TRBV10-3
D gene: TRBD1
CDR3 DNA: TGTGCCATCAGTGCGACAGGGGGCGAGTACGAGCAGTACTTC
CDR3 protein: CAISATGGEYEQYF

J gene: TRBJ1-1
clone size: NA
V gene: TRBV14
D gene: TRBD1
CDR3 DNA: TGTGCCAGCAGCCAGATAACAGGGGCTATGAACACTGAAGCTTTCTTT
CDR3 protein: CASSQITGAMNTEAFF

J gene: TRBJ2-2
clone size: NA
V gene: TRBV7-2
D gene: NA
CDR3 DNA: TGTGCCAGCAGCTTCGTCCAGGGAGGAACCGGGGAGCTGTTTTTT
CDR3 protein: CASSFVQGGTGELFF

J gene: TRBJ2-1
clone size: NA
V gene: TRBV25-1
D gene: NA
CDR3 DNA: TGTGCCAGCAGTGACGTGGGGGTGAGTCGGGAGAAGTATGAGCAGTTCTTC
CDR3 protein: CASSDVGVSREKYEQFF

J gene: TRBJ1-5
clone size: NA
V gene: TRBV6-6
D gene: NA
CDR3 DNA: TGTGCCAGCAGTTACCCTCGATTCGGGGGTCAGCCCCAGCATTTT
CDR3 protein: CASSYPRFGGQPQHF

J gene: TRBJ1-5
clone size: NA
V gene: TRBV29-1
D gene: NA
CDR3 DNA: TGCAGCGTTGAATCGGGGACTGCTGCCAATCAGCCCCAGCATTTT
CDR3 protein: CSVESGTAANQPQHF

J gene: TRBJ2-3
clone size: NA
V gene: TRBV4-1
D gene: TRBD2
CDR3 DNA: TGCGCCAGCAGCCAAGGGCCGGGAGGTAGCGGGAGTCCAGATACGCAGTATTTT
CDR3 protein: CASSQGPGGSGSPDTQYF

J gene: TRBJ1-1
clone size: NA
V gene: TRBV7-9
D gene: NA
CDR3 DNA: TGTGCCAGCACCTCCTTAGGGGCTAGAACTGAAGCTTTCTTT
CDR3 protein: CASTSLGARTEAFF

J gene: TRBJ2-7
clone size: NA
V gene: TRBV6-6
D gene: NA
CDR3 DNA: TGTGCCAGCAGTCAGGACAATGGCGAGCAGTACTTC
CDR3 protein: CASSQDNGEQYF

J gene: TRBJ2-1
clone size: NA
V gene: TRBV11-2
D gene: TRBD2
CDR3 DNA: TGTGCCAGCAGCCCAGGGCGGGGCGCTGGCGGGAGGACCTACAATGAGCAGTTCTTC
CDR3 protein: CASSPGRGAGGRTYNEQFF

J gene: TRBJ2-7
clone size: NA
V gene: TRBV18
D gene: NA
CDR3 DNA: TGTGCCAGCTCACTTCCCCCGGCGGCCGAGCAGTACTTC
CDR3 protein: CASSLPPAAEQYF

J gene: TRBJ2-7
clone size: NA
V gene: TRBV5-6
D gene: NA
CDR3 DNA: TGTGCCAGCAGCTCGGTATCTGGGCAGGGCGAAGTTGAGCAGTACTTC
CDR3 protein: CASSSVSGQGEVEQYF

J gene: TRBJ2-1
clone size: NA
V gene: TRBV5-1
D gene: NA
CDR3 DNA: TGCGCCAGCAGCACTAGACTAGTCGGGTCCTACAATGAGCAGTTCTTC
CDR3 protein: CASSTRLVGSYNEQFF

J gene: TRBJ2-3
clone size: NA
V gene: TRBV4-3
D gene: TRBD2
CDR3 DNA: TGCGCCAGCAGCCAAGATTGGGCGGGGGATACAAATACGCAGTATTTT
CDR3 protein: CASSQDWAGDTNTQYF

J gene: TRBJ2-7
clone size: NA
V gene: TRBV4-1
D gene: NA
CDR3 DNA: TGCGCCAGCAGCCAAGGGAAAAGTGGGCCCGAGCAGTACTTC
CDR3 protein: CASSQGKSGPEQYF

J gene: TRBJ1-3
clone size: NA
V gene: TRBV21-1
D gene: NA
CDR3 DNA: TGTGCCAGCAGCCTGGACAGATTCCCCTTAAACTCTGGAAACACCATATATTTT
CDR3 protein: CASSLDRFPLNSGNTIYF

J gene: TRBJ2-7
clone size: NA
V gene: TRBV6-4
D gene: TRBD2
CDR3 DNA: TGTGCCATCATGGGGAGGGGCGAGCAGTACTTC
CDR3 protein: CAIMGRGEQYF

J gene: TRBJ1-5
clone size: NA
V gene: TRBV19
D gene: TRBD1
CDR3 DNA: TGTGCCAGTAGAAAACAAGGACAGGGCGCCAATCAGCCCCAGCATTTT
CDR3 protein: CASRKQGQGANQPQHF

J gene: TRBJ2-1
clone size: once
V gene: TRBV27
D gene: NA
CDR3 DNA: TGTGCCAGCAGTACAGGGAACGGTGGCTCCTACAATGAGCAGTTCTTC
CDR3 protein: CASSTGNGGSYNEQFF

J gene: TRBJ2-7
clone size: few
V gene: TRBV19
D gene: TRBD1
CDR3 DNA: TGTGCCAGTAGTATCGGGACAGGGAGTTCCTACGAGCAGTACTTC
CDR3 protein: CASSIGTGSSYEQYF

J gene: TRBJ2-5
clone size: NA
V gene: TRBV11-2
D gene: TRBD1
CDR3 DNA: TGTGCCAGCAGCCCAGGGGACAGGACTCAAGAGACCCAGTACTTC
CDR3 protein: CASSPGDRTQETQYF

J gene: TRBJ1-2
clone size: NA
V gene: TRBV27
D gene: NA
CDR3 DNA: TGTGCCAGCAGTTTATTTGGGGGAGGACGAGCTAACTATGGCTACACCTTC
CDR3 protein: CASSLFGGGRANYGYTF

J gene: TRBJ2-1
clone size: NA
V gene: TRBV18
D gene: TRBD2
CDR3 DNA: TGTGCCAGCTCACCCGCACTAGCGGGAGGGAGGGGGAACAATGAGCAGTTCTTC
CDR3 protein: CASSPALAGGRGNNEQFF

J gene: TRBJ1-1
clone size: NA
V gene: TRBV10-2
D gene: NA
CDR3 DNA: TGCGCCAGCAGTGCACAGGCCGCGACTGAAGCTTTCTTT
CDR3 protein: CASSAQAATEAFF

J gene: TRBJ2-7
clone size: NA
V gene: TRBV18
D gene: TRBD1
CDR3 DNA: TGTGCCAGCTCACCATCTGGGACAGGGGGGGAGCAGTACTTC
CDR3 protein: CASSPSGTGGEQYF

J gene: TRBJ1-2
clone size: NA
V gene: TRBV6-5
D gene: NA
CDR3 DNA: TGTGCCAGCAGCCGGGGGACGGCGAACTATGGCTACACCTTC
CDR3 protein: CASSRGTANYGYTF

J gene: TRBJ2-5
clone size: NA
V gene: TRBV10-2
D gene: NA
CDR3 DNA: TGCGCCAGCAGACCCAGGGGTTGGGAGACCCAGTACTTC
CDR3 protein: CASRPRGWETQYF

J gene: TRBJ2-1
clone size: NA
V gene: TRBV7-9
D gene: NA
CDR3 DNA: TGTGCCAGCGGGGGGTTAGAAGTGGCCTACAATGAGCAGTTCTTC
CDR3 protein: CASGGLEVAYNEQFF

J gene: TRBJ2-2
clone size: NA
V gene: TRBV7-6
D gene: TRBD2
CDR3 DNA: TGTGCCAGCAGCTTAGGTCTAGCGGGAGTTGGGGAGCTGTTTTTT
CDR3 protein: CASSLGLAGVGELFF

J gene: TRBJ2-7
clone size: NA
V gene: TRBV30
D gene: TRBD1
CDR3 DNA: TGTGCCTGGAGTCCCGGGACAGTCTCCTACGAGCAGTACTTC
CDR3 protein: CAWSPGTVSYEQYF

J gene: TRBJ2-6
clone size: NA
V gene: TRBV28
D gene: TRBD1
CDR3 DNA: TGTGCCAGCAGTACCGACAGGGCTGGGGCCAACGTCCTGACTTTC
CDR3 protein: CASSTDRAGANVLTF

J gene: TRBJ2-5
clone size: NA
V gene: TRBV7-2
D gene: NA
CDR3 DNA: TGTGCCAGCAGCTGGGGGGGCCTCGACCAGTACTTC
CDR3 protein: CASSWGGLDQYF

J gene: TRBJ2-7
clone size: once
V gene: TRBV9
D gene: TRBD1
CDR3 DNA: TGTGCCAGCAGCGGAGGGACAGGGGTTGGCGAGCAGTACTTC
CDR3 protein: CASSGGTGVGEQYF

J gene: TRBJ1-1
clone size: NA
V gene: TRBV27
D gene: NA
CDR3 DNA: TGTGCCAGCAGTTTATCTCAGGGGTTGAACACTGAAGCTTTCTTT
CDR3 protein: CASSLSQGLNTEAFF

J gene: TRBJ2-7
clone size: NA
V gene: TRBV19
D gene: NA
CDR3 DNA: TGTGCCAGTAGTCCCGGGGGATGGTACGAGCAGTACTTC
CDR3 protein: CASSPGGWYEQYF

J gene: TRBJ1-1
clone size: NA
V gene: TRBV28
D gene: TRBD1
CDR3 DNA: TGTGCCAGCAGTTTGGGGGGACAGGGGAACACTGAAGCTTTCTTT
CDR3 protein: CASSLGGQGNTEAFF

J gene: TRBJ2-1
clone size: NA
V gene: TRBV4-1
D gene: TRBD2
CDR3 DNA: TGCGCCAGCAGCCAAGACCTAGCGGGAGTAGGTAGCAATGAGCAGTTCTTC
CDR3 protein: CASSQDLAGVGSNEQFF

J gene: TRBJ2-4
clone size: NA
V gene: TRBV9
D gene: NA
CDR3 DNA: TGTGCCAGCAGCGGTCGAGTAGAAGAAGCCAAAAACATTCAGTACTTC
CDR3 protein: CASSGRVEEAKNIQYF

J gene: TRBJ2-3
clone size: NA
V gene: TRBV29-1
D gene: TRBD2
CDR3 DNA: TGCAGCGTGCTAGCGGGGGAGGGGACAGATACGCAGTATTTT
CDR3 protein: CSVLAGEGTDTQYF

J gene: TRBJ1-1
clone size: NA
V gene: TRBV28
D gene: NA
CDR3 DNA: TGTGCCAGCAGTCCTTTTTCCGCTGAAGCTTTCTTT
CDR3 protein: CASSPFSAEAFF